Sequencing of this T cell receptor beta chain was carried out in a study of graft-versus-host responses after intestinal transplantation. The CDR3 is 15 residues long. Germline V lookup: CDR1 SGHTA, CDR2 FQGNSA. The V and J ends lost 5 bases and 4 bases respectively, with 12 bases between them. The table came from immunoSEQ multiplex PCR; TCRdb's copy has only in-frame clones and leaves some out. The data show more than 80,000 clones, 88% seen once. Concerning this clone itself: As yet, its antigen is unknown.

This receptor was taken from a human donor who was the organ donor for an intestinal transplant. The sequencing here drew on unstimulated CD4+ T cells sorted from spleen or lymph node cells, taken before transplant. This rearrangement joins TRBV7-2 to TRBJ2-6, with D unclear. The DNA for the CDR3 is TGTGCCAGCAGCACCCTATTTGCCGGGGCCAACGTCCTGACTTTC. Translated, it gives CASSTLFAGANVLTF.